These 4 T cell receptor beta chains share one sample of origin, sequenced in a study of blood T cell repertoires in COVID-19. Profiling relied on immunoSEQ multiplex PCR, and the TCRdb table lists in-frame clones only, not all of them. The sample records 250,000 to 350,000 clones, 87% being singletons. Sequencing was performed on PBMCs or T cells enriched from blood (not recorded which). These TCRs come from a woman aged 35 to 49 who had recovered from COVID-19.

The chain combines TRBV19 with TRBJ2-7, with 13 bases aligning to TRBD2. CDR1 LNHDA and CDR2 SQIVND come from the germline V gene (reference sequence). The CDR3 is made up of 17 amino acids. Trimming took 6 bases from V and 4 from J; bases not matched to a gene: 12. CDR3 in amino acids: CASSAKLAGGPQYEQYF. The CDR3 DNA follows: TGTGCCAGTAGCGCGAAACTAGCGGGAGGGCCCCAGTACGAGCAGTACTTC.

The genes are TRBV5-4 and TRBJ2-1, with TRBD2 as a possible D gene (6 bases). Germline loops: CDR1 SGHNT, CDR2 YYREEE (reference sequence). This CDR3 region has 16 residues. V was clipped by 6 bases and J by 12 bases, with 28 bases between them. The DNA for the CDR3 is TGTGCCAGCACATTGCCTGGAGGGACGGACTTCGGGGGGCAGTTCTTC. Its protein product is CASTLPGGTDFGGQFF. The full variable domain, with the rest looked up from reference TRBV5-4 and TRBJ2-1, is ETGVTQSPTHLIKTRGQQVTLRCSSQSGHNTVSWYQQALGQGPQFIFQYYREEENGRGNFPPRFSGLQFPNYSSELNVNALELDDSALYLCASTLPGGTDFGGQFFGPGTRLTVL.

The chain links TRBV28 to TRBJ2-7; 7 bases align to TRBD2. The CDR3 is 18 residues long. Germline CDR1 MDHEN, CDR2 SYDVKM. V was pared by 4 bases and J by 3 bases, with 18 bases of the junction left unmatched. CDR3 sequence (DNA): TGTGCCAGCAGTTCCCATCCAAGCCGGGGGGAGGGCCTCTACGAGCAGTACTTC. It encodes CASSSHPSRGEGLYEQYF.

CDR3 coding DNA: TGCGCCAGCAGTGAGTCTGGAGGGAGGCAGCCCCAGCATTTT. Protein: CASSESGGRQPQHF. The rearrangement uses TRBV10-2 and TRBJ1-5, with D unclear. Germline-derived CDR1 and CDR2 are WSHSY and SAAADI. V lost 0 bases to trimming and J lost 7 bases, with 10 bases between them. The CDR3 is 14 residues long.